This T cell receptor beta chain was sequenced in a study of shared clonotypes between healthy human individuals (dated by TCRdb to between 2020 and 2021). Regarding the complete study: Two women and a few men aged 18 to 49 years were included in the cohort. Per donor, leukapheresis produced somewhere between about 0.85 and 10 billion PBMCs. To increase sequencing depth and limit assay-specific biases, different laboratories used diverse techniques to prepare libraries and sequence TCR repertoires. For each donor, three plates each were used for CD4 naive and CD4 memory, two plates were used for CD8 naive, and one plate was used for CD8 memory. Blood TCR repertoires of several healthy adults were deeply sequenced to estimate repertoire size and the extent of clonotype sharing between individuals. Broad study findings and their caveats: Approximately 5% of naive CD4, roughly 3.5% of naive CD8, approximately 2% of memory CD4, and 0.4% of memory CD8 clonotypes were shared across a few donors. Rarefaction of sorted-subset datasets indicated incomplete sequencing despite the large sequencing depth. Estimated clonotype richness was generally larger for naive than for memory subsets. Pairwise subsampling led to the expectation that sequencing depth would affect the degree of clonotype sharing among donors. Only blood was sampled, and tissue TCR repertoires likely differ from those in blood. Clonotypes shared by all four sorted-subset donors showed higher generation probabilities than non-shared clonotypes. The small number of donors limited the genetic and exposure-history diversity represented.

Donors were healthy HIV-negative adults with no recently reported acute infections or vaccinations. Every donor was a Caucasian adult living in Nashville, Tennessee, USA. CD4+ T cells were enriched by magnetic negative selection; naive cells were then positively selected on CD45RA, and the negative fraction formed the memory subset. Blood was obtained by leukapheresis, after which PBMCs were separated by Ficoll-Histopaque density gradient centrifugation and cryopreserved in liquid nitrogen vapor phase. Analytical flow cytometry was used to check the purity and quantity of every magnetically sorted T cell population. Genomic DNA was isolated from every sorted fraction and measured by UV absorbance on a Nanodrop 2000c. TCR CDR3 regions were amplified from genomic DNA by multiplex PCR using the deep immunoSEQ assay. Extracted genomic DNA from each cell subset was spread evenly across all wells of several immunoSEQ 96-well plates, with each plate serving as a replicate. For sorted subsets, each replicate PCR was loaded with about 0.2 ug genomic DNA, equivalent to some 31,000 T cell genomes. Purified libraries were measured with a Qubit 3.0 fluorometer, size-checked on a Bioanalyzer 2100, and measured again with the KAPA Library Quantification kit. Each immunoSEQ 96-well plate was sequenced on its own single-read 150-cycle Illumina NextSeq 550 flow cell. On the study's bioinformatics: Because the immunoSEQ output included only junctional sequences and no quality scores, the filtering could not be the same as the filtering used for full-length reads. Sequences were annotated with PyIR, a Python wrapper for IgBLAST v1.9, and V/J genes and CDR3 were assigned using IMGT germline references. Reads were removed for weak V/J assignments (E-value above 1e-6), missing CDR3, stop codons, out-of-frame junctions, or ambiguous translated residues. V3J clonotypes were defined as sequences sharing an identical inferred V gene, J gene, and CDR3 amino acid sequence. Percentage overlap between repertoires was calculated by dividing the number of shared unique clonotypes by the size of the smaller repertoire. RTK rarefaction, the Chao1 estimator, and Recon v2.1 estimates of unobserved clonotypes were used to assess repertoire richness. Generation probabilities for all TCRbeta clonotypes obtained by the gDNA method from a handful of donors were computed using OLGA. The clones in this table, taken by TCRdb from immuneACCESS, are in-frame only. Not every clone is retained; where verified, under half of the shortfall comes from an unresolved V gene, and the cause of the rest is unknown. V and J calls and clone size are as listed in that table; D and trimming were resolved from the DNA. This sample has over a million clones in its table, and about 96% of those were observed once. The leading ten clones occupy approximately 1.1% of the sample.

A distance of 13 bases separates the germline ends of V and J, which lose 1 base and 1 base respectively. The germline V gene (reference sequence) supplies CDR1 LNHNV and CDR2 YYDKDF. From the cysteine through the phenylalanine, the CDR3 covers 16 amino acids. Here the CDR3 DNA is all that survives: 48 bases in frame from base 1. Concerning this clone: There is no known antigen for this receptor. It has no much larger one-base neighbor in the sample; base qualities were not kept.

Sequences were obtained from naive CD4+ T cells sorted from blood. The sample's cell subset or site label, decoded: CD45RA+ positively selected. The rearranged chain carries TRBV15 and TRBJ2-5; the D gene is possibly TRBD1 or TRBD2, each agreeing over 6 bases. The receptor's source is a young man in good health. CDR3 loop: CATSRAQGGPQETQYF. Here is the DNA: TGTGCCACCAGCAGAGCCCAAGGGGGGCCCCAAGAGACCCAGTACTTC.